The clone carrying this TCR beta chain was picked up a small number of times. The data stem from a study of blood T cell repertoires in COVID-19. Profiled with immunoSEQ multiplex PCR; TCRdb holds only in-frame clones, not every one. This sample carries fewer than 70,000 clones, 89% of them seen once, and the ten largest clones take more than 8%. This TCR was sampled from a man aged 50 to 60 with active COVID-19. Sequenced input: peripheral blood.

In nucleotides, the CDR3 is TGCGCCAGCAGCTTGGTTCGGGACAGGAGTCCTGAGCAGTTCTTC. This translates into CASSLVRDRSPEQFF. V and J are TRBV5-1 and TRBJ2-1, with 8 nucleotides matching TRBD1. Germline lookup yields CDR1 SGHRS and CDR2 YFSETQ. The CDR3 spans 15 residues. V trimming: 0 bases; J trimming: 9 bases; junction bases outside the gene matches: 8.